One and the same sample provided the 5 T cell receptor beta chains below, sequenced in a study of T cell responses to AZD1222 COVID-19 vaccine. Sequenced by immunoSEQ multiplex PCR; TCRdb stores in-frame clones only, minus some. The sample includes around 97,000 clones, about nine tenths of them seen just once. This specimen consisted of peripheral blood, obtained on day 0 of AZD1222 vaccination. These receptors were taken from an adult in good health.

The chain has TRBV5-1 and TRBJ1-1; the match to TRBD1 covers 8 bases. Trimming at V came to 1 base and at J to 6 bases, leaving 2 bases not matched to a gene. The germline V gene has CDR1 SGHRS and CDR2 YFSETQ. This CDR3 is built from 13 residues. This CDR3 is CASSLRTGPEAFF. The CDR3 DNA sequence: TGCGCCAGCAGCTTGCGGACAGGGCCTGAAGCTTTCTTT.

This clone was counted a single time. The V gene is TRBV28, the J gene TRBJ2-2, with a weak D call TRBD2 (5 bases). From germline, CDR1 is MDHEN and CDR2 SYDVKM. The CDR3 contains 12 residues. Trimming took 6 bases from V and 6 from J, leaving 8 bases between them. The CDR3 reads CASRLLAGELFF. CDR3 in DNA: TGTGCCAGCAGACTACTAGCCGGGGAGCTGTTTTTT.

The CDR3: CASSPVFSRVETQYF. The DNA of the CDR3 is TGTGCCAGCAGCCCAGTATTTTCCAGGGTGGAGACCCAGTACTTC. The chain carries TRBV7-2 and TRBJ2-5; the D gene is possibly TRBD1 (5 bases). This CDR3 is 15 amino acids long. Germline CDR1 is SGHTA and CDR2 is FQGNSA. The V end lost 5 bases, the J end lost 5 bases, and 18 bases lay between the germline ends. Full variable domain (missing parts from reference TRBV7-2 and TRBJ2-5): GAGVSQSPSNKVTEKGKDVELRCDPISGHTALYWYRQSLGQGLEFLIYFQGNSAPDKSGLPSDRFSAERTGGSVSTLTIQRTQQEDSAVYLCASSPVFSRVETQYFGPGTRLLVL.

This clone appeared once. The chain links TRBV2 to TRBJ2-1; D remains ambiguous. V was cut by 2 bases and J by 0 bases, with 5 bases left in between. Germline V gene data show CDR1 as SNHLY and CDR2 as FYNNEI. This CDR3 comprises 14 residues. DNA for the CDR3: TGTGCCAGCAGTGAAAGGAGCTCCTACAATGAGCAGTTCTTC. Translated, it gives CASSERSSYNEQFF.

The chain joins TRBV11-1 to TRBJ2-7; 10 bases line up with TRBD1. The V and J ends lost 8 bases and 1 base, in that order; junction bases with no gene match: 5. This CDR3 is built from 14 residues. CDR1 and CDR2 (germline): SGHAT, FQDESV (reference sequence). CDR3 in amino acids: CASHRTGGSYEQYF. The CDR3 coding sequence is TGTGCCAGCCATCGGACAGGGGGTTCCTACGAGCAGTACTTC.